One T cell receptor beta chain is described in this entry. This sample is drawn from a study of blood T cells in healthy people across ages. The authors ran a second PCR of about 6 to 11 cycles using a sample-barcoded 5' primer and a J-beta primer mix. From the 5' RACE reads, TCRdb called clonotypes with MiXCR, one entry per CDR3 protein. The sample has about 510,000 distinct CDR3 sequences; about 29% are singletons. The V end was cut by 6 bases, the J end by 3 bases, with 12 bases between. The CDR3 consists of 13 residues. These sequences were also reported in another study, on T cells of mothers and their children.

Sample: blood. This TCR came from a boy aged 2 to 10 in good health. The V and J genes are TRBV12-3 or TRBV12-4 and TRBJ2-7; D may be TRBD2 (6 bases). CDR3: CASSLGDFYEQYF. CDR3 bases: TGTGCCAGCAGCTTGGGGGACTTCTACGAGCAGTACTTC.